This T cell receptor (beta chain) emerged from a study of blood T cell repertoires in COVID-19. Only in-frame clones appear in the TCRdb table, and some are missing; sequencing was by immunoSEQ multiplex PCR. This table has 200,000 to 250,000 clones, 85% to 90% appearing once. Trimming took 6 bases from V and 4 from J; bases not matched to a gene: 4. The CDR3 consists of 16 residues. CDR1 is ENHRY, CDR2 SYGVKD, per germline. The chain is built from TRBV10-3 and TRBJ2-1; TRBD2 matches at 15 bases. The sequenced sample consisted of peripheral blood. This sequence originates from a man aged 25 to 40 with COVID-19, enrolled during active disease. Here the CDR3 DNA reads TGTGCCATCAGCGGACTAGCGGGGGGGACATACAATGAGCAGTTCTTC. It specifies CAISGLAGGTYNEQFF.